The 27 T cell receptor beta chains in this list originate from one sample, sequenced in a study of T cells in Graves' hyperthyroidism and ophthalmopathy. What was amplified from RNA transcripts were TCR beta CDR3 regions. A set of HTBI primers served as the primers for a first-round RT-PCR of the TCR CDR3. TCRdb used MiXCR to reprocess the multiplex PCR reads, holding one entry per CDR3 protein. The data contain roughly 130,000 distinct CDR3 sequences, roughly a fifth of them singletons. Sample: blood. The receptors stem from a woman between 45 and 65 years old with Graves' hyperthyroidism that later progressed to Graves' ophthalmopathy.

This clonotype was counted only a few times. The chain is built from TRBV28 and TRBJ1-3; D may be TRBD1 (5 bases). This CDR3 is built from 14 residues. The germline V gene has CDR1 MDHEN and CDR2 SYDVKM. With 3 bases removed from V and 8 bases from J, the gap between germline ends came to 14 bases. The CDR3 region is CASSLPGYEHTIYF. CDR3 nucleotides: TGTGCCAGCAGTTTGCCAGGGTACGAGCACACCATATATTTT.

The V gene is TRBV27, the J gene TRBJ2-7, with D tentatively TRBD1 or TRBD2 (5 bases each). CDR3 length: 13 residues. Germline assignment: CDR1 MNHEY and CDR2 SMNVEV (reference sequence). Between the trimmed V and J ends, which lost 11 bases and 5 bases, there was a span of 19 bases. The CDR3: CAAPRGDRDEQYF. CDR3 sequence (DNA): TGTGCCGCCCCCCGGGGCGATCGGGACGAGCAGTACTTC.

This clonotype was seen many times. CDR3 nucleotides: TGTGCCTGGAGTTCGGGGACTCCCAGGGAGCAGTACTTC. Translation: CAWSSGTPREQYF. This sequence joins TRBV30 and TRBJ2-7; perhaps TRBD2 as D (6 bases). This CDR3 region has 13 residues. V was pared by 2 bases and J by 7 bases, with 15 bases between. Germline V CDR1 and CDR2: GTSNPN, SVGIG (reference sequence).

This clonotype has more than one count but fewer than ten. The V and J genes are TRBV4-1 and TRBJ2-7; 7 bases map to TRBD1. CDR3 length equals 16 residues. Per germline, CDR1 MGHRA and CDR2 YSYEKL. Trimming at V came to 1 base and at J to 2 bases, leaving 8 bases not matched to a gene. The CDR3 loop is CASSQGLRGRTYEQYF. CDR3 DNA sequence: TGCGCCAGCAGCCAAGGTCTTAGGGGGCGAACCTACGAGCAGTACTTC.

The table lists this clonotype with a few counts. At one end, the junction sequence differs from germline, possibly due to a read error. The V gene is TRBV5-1, the J gene TRBJ2-5, with D uncertain. The germline gives CDR1 SGHRS, CDR2 YFSETQ. The CDR3 is 12 amino acids. This CDR3 is CASSLDQQTQYF. The CDR3 DNA reads as TGCGCCAGCAGCTTGGACCAACAGACCCAGTACTTC.

Turning to this clonotype: One junction end does not reproduce the germline sequence, and a read error may be involved. This rearrangement joins TRBV20-1 to TRBJ1-1; TRBD1 aligns across 7 bases. The germline V gene encodes CDR1 DFQATT and CDR2 SNEGSKA (reference sequence). The CDR3 sequence is 14 residues long. The CDR3 nucleotides read TGCAGTGCTGGAGACAGGGTTCGGGACACTGAGGCTTTCTTT. It yields the protein CSAGDRVRDTEAFF.

V and J are TRBV29-1 and TRBJ2-1, with D hard to call. Germline V gene lookup returns CDR1 SQVTM and CDR2 ANQGSEA. The V end was cut by 3 bases, the J end by 0 bases, with 9 bases between. This CDR3 has 14 amino acids. The CDR3 reads CSVDHRSSYNEQFF. The CDR3 DNA follows: TGCAGCGTTGACCACCGGAGCTCCTACAATGAGCAGTTCTTC.

This clonotype was detected only a few times. The J gene is TRBJ2-1, the V gene TRBV28; 7 bases map to TRBD2. V was pared by 5 bases and J by 4 bases, with 14 bases of the junction left unmatched. The germline gives CDR1 MDHEN, CDR2 SYDVKM. The CDR3 sequence is 17 residues long. The CDR3 is CASSAVTSLRGYNEQFF. In DNA form, the CDR3 reads TGTGCCAGCAGTGCGGTGACTAGCCTGCGGGGTTACAATGAGCAGTTCTTC.

This clonotype was counted between two and nine times. The rearrangement joins TRBV20-1 to TRBJ1-6; D not resolved. Trimming removed 0 bases at V and 5 bases at J, with 14 bases between. CDR3 size: 16 residues. Germline V gene data show CDR1 as DFQATT and CDR2 as SNEGSKA (reference sequence). CDR3 sequence: CSARDPGSRNNSPLHF. The CDR3 bases are TGCAGTGCTAGAGATCCGGGGAGTAGAAATAATTCACCCCTCCACTTT.

Ten or more counts support this clonotype. This sequence joins TRBV12-3 or TRBV12-4 and TRBJ1-1, with D perhaps matching TRBD1 (5 bases). V dropped 1 base and J dropped 10 bases, with 19 bases sitting between them. The CDR3 loop spans 15 amino acids. The CDR3 here is CASSLGQGFVSSAFF. CDR3 in DNA: TGTGCCAGCAGTTTAGGTCAGGGTTTTGTGTCGTCAGCTTTCTTT.

The chain links TRBV14 to TRBJ1-5, with D maybe TRBD1 (5 bases). V was cut by 3 bases and J by 15 bases, with 15 bases left in between. Germline values: CDR1 SGHDN, CDR2 FVKESK. The CDR3 length is 12 residues. The CDR3 bases are TGTGCCAGCAGCCACCCCCAGGGTATCAGGCATTTT. Encoded protein: CASSHPQGIRHF.

This clonotype has at least ten counts. The chain employs TRBV18 and TRBJ2-1, with 11 positions matching TRBD1. The CDR3 covers 17 residues. In germline, CDR1 is KGHSH, CDR2 LQKENI. V gave up 6 bases and J gave up 0 bases; unmatched junction bases: 7. Here the CDR3 reads CASSHGQGAGSYNEQFF. In DNA, the CDR3 is TGTGCCAGCTCCCACGGACAGGGGGCAGGCTCCTACAATGAGCAGTTCTTC.

In this sample, this clonotype turned up many times. The V call is TRBV28, the J call TRBJ2-5; TRBD1 matches at 10 bases. The CDR3 has 14 amino acids. Germline CDR1 MDHEN, CDR2 SYDVKM. V dropped 8 bases and J dropped 5; count of bases not matched to a gene: 8. The CDR3 spells CASRLPGQGETQYF. As DNA, the CDR3 is TGTGCCAGCCGCCTTCCGGGACAGGGGGAGACCCAGTACTTC.

CDR3 sequence reads: CASSYERKNEQYF. CDR3 coding DNA: TGTGCCAGCAGTTACGAAAGAAAGAACGAGCAGTACTTC. This chain connects TRBV6-5 to TRBJ2-7; no clear D. This CDR3 has 13 residues. Looked up from germline, CDR1 is MNHEY and CDR2 is SVGAGI. With 2 bases removed from V and 5 bases from J, the gap between germline ends came to 10 bases.

This clonotype was counted at least ten times. This sequence joins TRBV20-1 and TRBJ2-1; tentatively, D is TRBD2 (6 bases). The CDR3 spans 15 residues. With 1 base removed from V and 8 bases from J, the gap between germline ends came to 18 bases. Per the germline V gene, CDR1 is DFQATT and CDR2 is SNEGSKA (reference sequence). This CDR3 is CSARVLLGSQDEQFF. The CDR3 nucleotides are TGCAGTGCTAGAGTCCTTCTCGGGAGCCAGGATGAGCAGTTCTTC.

In this sample, this clonotype turned up many times. The chain uses TRBV7-9 and TRBJ2-3; D ambiguous. The germline gives CDR1 SEHNR, CDR2 FQNEAQ (reference sequence). V was clipped by 6 bases and J by 5 bases, with 12 bases between them. The CDR3 contains 13 residues. The DNA of the CDR3 is TGTGCCAGCAGGTTAACCGGCGGAGATACGCAGTATTTT. It codes for CASRLTGGDTQYF.

This clonotype was counted ten times or more. The gene calls are TRBV20-1 and TRBJ2-3, with 11 bases identical to TRBD2. The CDR3 has 14 residues. J gave up 6 bases and V 1 base, and 3 bases lay outside the gene matches. Germline CDR1 and CDR2: DFQATT and SNEGSKA (reference sequence). CDR3 residues: CSARALAGVDTQYF. CDR3 bases: TGCAGTGCTAGAGCACTAGCGGGAGTGGATACGCAGTATTTT.

The V gene is TRBV7-3, the J gene TRBJ1-1; 9 bases are shared with TRBD1. This CDR3 is built from 14 residues. V lost 6 bases to trimming and J lost 7 bases; unmatched junction nucleotides: 9. The germline V gene encodes CDR1 SGHTA and CDR2 FQGTGA. CDR3 sequence: CASSYWGQGREAFF. The DNA for the CDR3 is TGTGCCAGCAGTTACTGGGGACAGGGCCGTGAAGCTTTCTTT.

This clonotype was observed a handful of times. This rearrangement joins TRBV10-3 to TRBJ1-1; 9 positions match TRBD1. Germline loops: CDR1 ENHRY, CDR2 SYGVKD. The CDR3 loop spans 14 amino acids. Trimming took 0 bases from V and 5 from J; bases not matched to a gene: 1. The CDR3 spells CAISESTGGTEAFF. DNA for the CDR3: TGTGCCATCAGTGAGTCGACAGGGGGGACTGAAGCTTTCTTT.

V is TRBV18 and J is TRBJ2-1, with D possibly TRBD1 on 6 matching bases. From germline, CDR1 is KGHSH and CDR2 LQKENI. The CDR3 has 13 residues. Trimming removed 4 bases at V and 8 bases at J, with 12 bases between. The CDR3 coding sequence is TGTGCCAGCTCACGGCTCTCAGGGGATGAGCAGTTCTTC. Translated, it gives CASSRLSGDEQFF.

This clonotype came up many times. The J gene is TRBJ2-3, the V gene TRBV20-1; D call uncertain. Looked up from germline, CDR1 is DFQATT and CDR2 is SNEGSKA (reference sequence). V was shortened by 3 bases and J by 1 base, with 11 bases between the two germline ends. The CDR3 length is 14 residues. The CDR3 sequence is CSASGREGTDTQYF. DNA of the CDR3: TGCAGTGCTAGTGGCCGCGAAGGCACAGATACGCAGTATTTT.

There are many counts of this clonotype. This chain joins TRBV12-3 or TRBV12-4 and TRBJ2-1; 7 bases are shared with TRBD2. V gave up 3 bases and J gave up 0 bases; unmatched junction bases: 5. The CDR3 runs 16 residues. CDR3 residues: CASSFGTIYSYNEQFF. CDR3 sequence (DNA): TGTGCCAGCAGTTTTGGGACTATCTACTCCTACAATGAGCAGTTCTTC.

This clonotype was seen ten or more times. J is TRBJ2-5 and V is TRBV7-2, with D unresolved. The CDR3 consists of 14 residues. Germline V gene sequence: CDR1 SGHTA, CDR2 FQGNSA. V gave up 5 bases and J gave up 1 base, with 11 bases separating them. This CDR3 reads CASSTVGFQETQYF. The CDR3 nucleotides read TGTGCCAGCAGCACAGTGGGCTTCCAAGAGACCCAGTACTTC. The full variable domain, completed using reference TRBV7-2 and TRBJ2-5, is GAGVSQSPSNKVTEKGKDVELRCDPISGHTALYWYRQSLGQGLEFLIYFQGNSAPDKSGLPSDRFSAERTGGSVSTLTIQRTQQEDSAVYLCASSTVGFQETQYFGPGTRLLVL.

This clonotype has at least ten counts. V and J are TRBV28 and TRBJ1-5; D remains ambiguous. The germline CDR1 and CDR2 sequences are MDHEN and SYDVKM. The length of the CDR3 is 15 residues. The ends were cut back, 5 bases at V and 2 bases at J, with 13 bases in the middle. The CDR3 here is CASSLSPGGNQPQHF. The DNA for the CDR3 is TGTGCCAGCAGTCTCTCTCCGGGCGGCAATCAGCCCCAGCATTTT. Looking up the rest from reference TRBV28 and TRBJ1-5 gives the full variable domain: DVKVTQSSRYLVKRTGEKVFLECVQDMDHENMFWYRQDPGLGLRLIYFSYDVKMKEKGDIPEGYSVSREKKERFSLILESASTNQTSMYLCASSLSPGGNQPQHFGDGTRLSIL.

This clonotype appeared many times. The chain carries TRBV12-3 or TRBV12-4 and TRBJ2-7; D not certain. The CDR3 runs 15 residues. V lost 2 bases and J 0 bases, leaving 11 bases between the germline ends. CDR3 amino acids: CASSLMASFSYEQYF. CDR3 sequence (DNA): TGTGCCAGCAGTTTAATGGCCTCCTTCTCCTACGAGCAGTACTTC.

This clonotype was seen a few times. The chain recombines TRBV27 with TRBJ2-2; 10 nucleotides agree with TRBD2. This CDR3 contains 17 residues. The V gene end was trimmed by 4 bases and the J gene end by 2 bases; junction bases not matched to a gene: 7. Looked up from germline, CDR1 is MNHEY and CDR2 is SMNVEV (reference sequence). In nucleotides, the CDR3 is TGTGCCAGCAGTTCCTCCGGGACTAGCGTCAACACCGGGGAGCTGTTTTTT. Residues: CASSSSGTSVNTGELFF.

V is TRBV7-9 and J is TRBJ2-7; either TRBD1 or TRBD2 may fit D (5 bases each). V lost 1 base and J lost 2, with 15 bases in between. Germline V gene sequence: CDR1 SEHNR, CDR2 FQNEAQ (reference sequence). The CDR3 totals 16 residues. The CDR3 nucleotides read TGTGCCAGCAGCTTAGGCTCAGGGACGATTCCCTACGAGCAGTACTTC. This gives the protein CASSLGSGTIPYEQYF.